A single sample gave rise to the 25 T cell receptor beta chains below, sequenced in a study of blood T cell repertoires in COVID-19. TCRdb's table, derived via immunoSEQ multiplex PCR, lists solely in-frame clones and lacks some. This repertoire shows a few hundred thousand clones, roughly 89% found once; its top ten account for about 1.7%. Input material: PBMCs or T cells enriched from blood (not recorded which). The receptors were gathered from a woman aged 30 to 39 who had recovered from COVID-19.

As DNA, the CDR3 is TGTGCCAGCAGTGAGCAGGGGAGTGGGGAGCTGTTTTTT. It yields the protein CASSEQGSGELFF. The chain employs TRBV2 and TRBJ2-2; TRBD1 is a possible D gene (6 bases). The CDR3 has 13 amino acids. Trimming shortened V by 3 bases and J by 8 bases, and 10 bases separated the two germline ends. In germline, CDR1 is SNHLY, CDR2 FYNNEI.

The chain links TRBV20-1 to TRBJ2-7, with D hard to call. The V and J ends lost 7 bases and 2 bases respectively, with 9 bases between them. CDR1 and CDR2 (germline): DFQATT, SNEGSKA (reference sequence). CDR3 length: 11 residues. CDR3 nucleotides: TGCAGTGTGAGAGACGCCTACGAGCAGTACTTC. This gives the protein CSVRDAYEQYF.

CDR3 sequence (DNA): TGTGCCAGCAGCCGAGGGATATCCTCTGGGGCCAACGTCCTGACTTTC. Its protein is CASSRGISSGANVLTF. The chain recombines TRBV11-2 with TRBJ2-6; a weak D match, TRBD2 (5 bases). Trimming pared 5 bases from V and 0 bases from J, leaving 11 bases between. This CDR3 has 16 amino acids. Germline V CDR1 and CDR2: SGHAT, FQNNGV.

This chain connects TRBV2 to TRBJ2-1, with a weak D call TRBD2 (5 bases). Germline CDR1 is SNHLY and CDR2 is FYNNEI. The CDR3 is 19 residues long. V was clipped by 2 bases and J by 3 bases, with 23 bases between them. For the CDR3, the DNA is TGTGCCAGCAGTGAACACCCCAATTTTTCCGGGAAGAGCTACAATGAGCAGTTCTTC. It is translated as CASSEHPNFSGKSYNEQFF. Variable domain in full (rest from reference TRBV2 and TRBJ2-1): EPEVTQTPSHQVTQMGQEVILRCVPISNHLYFYWYRQILGQKVEFLVSFYNNEISEKSEIFDDQFSVERPDGSNFTLKIRSTKLEDSAMYFCASSEHPNFSGKSYNEQFFGPGTRLTVL.

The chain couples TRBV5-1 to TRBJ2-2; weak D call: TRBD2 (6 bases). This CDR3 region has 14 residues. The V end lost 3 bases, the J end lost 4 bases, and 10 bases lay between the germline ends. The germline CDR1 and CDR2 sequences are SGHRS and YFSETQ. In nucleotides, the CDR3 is TGCGCCAGCAGCTGGGAGGTTCCCACCGGGGAGCTGTTTTTT. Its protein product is CASSWEVPTGELFF.

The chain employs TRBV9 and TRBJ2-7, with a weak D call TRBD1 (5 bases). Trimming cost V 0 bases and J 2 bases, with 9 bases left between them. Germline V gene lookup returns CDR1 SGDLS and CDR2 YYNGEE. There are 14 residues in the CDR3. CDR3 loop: CASSVGLGAYEQYF. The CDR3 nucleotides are TGTGCCAGCAGCGTAGGGTTAGGGGCCTACGAGCAGTACTTC. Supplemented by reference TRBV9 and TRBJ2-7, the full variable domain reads DSGVTQTPKHLITATGQRVTLRCSPRSGDLSVYWYQQSLDQGLQFLIQYYNGEERAKGNILERFSAQQFPDLHSELNLSSLELGDSALYFCASSVGLGAYEQYFGPGTRLTVT.

DNA for the CDR3: TGTGCCTGGAGTTCAGGGACAGGGGGCAAAAAGCAGTACTTC. This encodes CAWSSGTGGKKQYF. This rearrangement joins TRBV30 to TRBJ2-7; TRBD1 matches at 12 bases. V was pared by 2 bases and J by 8 bases, with 7 bases of the junction left unmatched. The CDR3 is 14 residues long. Per germline, CDR1 GTSNPN and CDR2 SVGIG (reference sequence). Full variable domain (rest looked up from reference TRBV30 and TRBJ2-7): SQTIHQWPATLVQPVGSPLSLECTVEGTSNPNLYWYRQAAGRGLQLLFYSVGIGQISSEVPQNLSASRPQDRQFILSSKKLLLSDSGFYLCAWSSGTGGKKQYFGPGTRLTVT.

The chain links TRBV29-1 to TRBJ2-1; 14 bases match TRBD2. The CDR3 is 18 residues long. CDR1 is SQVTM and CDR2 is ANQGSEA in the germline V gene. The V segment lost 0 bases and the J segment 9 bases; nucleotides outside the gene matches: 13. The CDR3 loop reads CSVEDWDLGLAGDGEQFF. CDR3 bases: TGCAGCGTTGAAGATTGGGACCTGGGACTAGCGGGAGACGGTGAGCAGTTCTTC.

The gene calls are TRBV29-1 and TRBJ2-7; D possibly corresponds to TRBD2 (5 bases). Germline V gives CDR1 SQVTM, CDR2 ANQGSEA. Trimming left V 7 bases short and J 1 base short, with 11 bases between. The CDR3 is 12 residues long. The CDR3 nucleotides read TGCAGCGGTACGACTAATTCCTACGAGCAGTACTTC. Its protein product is CSGTTNSYEQYF.

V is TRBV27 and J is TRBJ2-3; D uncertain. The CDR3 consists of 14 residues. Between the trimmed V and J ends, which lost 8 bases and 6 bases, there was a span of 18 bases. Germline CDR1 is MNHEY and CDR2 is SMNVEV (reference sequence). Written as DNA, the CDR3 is TGTGCCAGCGCTCGGTTTCGGGTCTTGGATACGCAGTATTTT. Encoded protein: CASARFRVLDTQYF.

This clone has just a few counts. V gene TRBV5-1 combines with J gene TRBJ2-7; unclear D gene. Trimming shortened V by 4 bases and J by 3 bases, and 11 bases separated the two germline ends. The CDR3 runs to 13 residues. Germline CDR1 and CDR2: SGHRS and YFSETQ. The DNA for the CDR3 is TGCGCCAGCAGCCCCTCCCAGAACTACGAGCAGTACTTC. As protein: CASSPSQNYEQYF. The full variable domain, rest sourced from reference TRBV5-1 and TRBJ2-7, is KAGVTQTPRYLIKTRGQQVTLSCSPISGHRSVSWYQQTPGQGLQFLFEYFSETQRNKGNFPGRFSGRQFSNSRSEMNVSTLELGDSALYLCASSPSQNYEQYFGPGTRLTVT.

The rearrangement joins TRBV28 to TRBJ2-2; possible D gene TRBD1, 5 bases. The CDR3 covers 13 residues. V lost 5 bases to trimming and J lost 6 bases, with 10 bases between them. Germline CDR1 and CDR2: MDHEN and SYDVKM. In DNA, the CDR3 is TGTGCCAGCAGTATAGGGGTTGCCGGGGAGCTGTTTTTT. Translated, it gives CASSIGVAGELFF.

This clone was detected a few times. The DNA for the CDR3 is TGTGCCAGCAGCCCAAGGACAGGGCCCTATGGCTACACCTTC. This encodes CASSPRTGPYGYTF. The chain recombines TRBV7-2 with TRBJ1-2, with 8 bases matching TRBD1. In germline, CDR1 is SGHTA, CDR2 FQGNSA. The CDR3 spans 14 residues. V was pared by 5 bases and J by 4 bases, with 6 bases of the junction left unmatched. The entire variable domain, with the rest obtained from reference TRBV7-2 and TRBJ1-2, is as follows: GAGVSQSPSNKVTEKGKDVELRCDPISGHTALYWYRQSLGQGLEFLIYFQGNSAPDKSGLPSDRFSAERTGGSVSTLTIQRTQQEDSAVYLCASSPRTGPYGYTFGSGTRLTVV.

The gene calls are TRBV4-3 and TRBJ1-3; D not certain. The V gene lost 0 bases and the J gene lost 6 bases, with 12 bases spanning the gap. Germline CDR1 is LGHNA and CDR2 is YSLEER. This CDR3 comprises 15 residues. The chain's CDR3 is CASSQDASGENTIYF. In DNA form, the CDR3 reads TGCGCCAGCAGCCAAGACGCCAGCGGAGAAAACACCATATATTTT.

The CDR3 DNA reads as TGTGCCAGCAGTTACGCGGGAACCCAGCCCCAGCATTTT. This sequence encodes CASSYAGTQPQHF. The chain joins TRBV6-6 to TRBJ1-5, with D uncertain. Germline CDR1 MNHNY, CDR2 SVGAGI (reference sequence). This CDR3 has 13 amino acids. V lost 2 bases to trimming and J lost 7 bases, with 9 bases between them.

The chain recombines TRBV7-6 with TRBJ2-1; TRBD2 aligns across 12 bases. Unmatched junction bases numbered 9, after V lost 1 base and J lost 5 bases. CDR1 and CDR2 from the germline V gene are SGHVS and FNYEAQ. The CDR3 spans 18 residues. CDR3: CASSLVTSGRARNNEQFF. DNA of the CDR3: TGTGCCAGCAGCTTAGTGACTAGCGGGAGAGCTAGAAACAATGAGCAGTTCTTC.

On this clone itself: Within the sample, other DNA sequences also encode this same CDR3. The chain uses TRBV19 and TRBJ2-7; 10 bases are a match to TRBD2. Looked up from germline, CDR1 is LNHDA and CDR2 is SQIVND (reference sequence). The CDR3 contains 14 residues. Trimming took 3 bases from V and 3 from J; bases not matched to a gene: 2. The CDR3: CASSIASGSYEQYF. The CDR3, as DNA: TGTGCCAGTAGTATTGCTAGCGGGAGCTACGAGCAGTACTTC.

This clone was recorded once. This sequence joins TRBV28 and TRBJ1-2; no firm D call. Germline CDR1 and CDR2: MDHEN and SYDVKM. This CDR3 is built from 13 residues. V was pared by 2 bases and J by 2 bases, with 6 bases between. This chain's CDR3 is CASSLAQNYGYTF. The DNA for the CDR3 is TGTGCCAGCAGTTTAGCTCAGAACTATGGCTACACCTTC.

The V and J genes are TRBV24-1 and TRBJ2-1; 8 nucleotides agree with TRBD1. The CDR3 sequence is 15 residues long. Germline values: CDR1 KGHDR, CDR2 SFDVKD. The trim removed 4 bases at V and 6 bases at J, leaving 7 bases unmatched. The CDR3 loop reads CATSDRQGPPNEQFF. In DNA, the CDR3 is TGTGCCACCAGTGACCGACAGGGGCCCCCCAATGAGCAGTTCTTC.

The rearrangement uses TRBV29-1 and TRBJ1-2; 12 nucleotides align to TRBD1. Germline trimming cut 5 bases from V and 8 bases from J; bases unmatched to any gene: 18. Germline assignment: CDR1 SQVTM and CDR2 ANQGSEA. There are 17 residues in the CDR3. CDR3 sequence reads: CSVPTRRDRGLEGGYTF. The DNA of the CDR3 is TGCAGCGTTCCAACCCGACGGGACAGGGGGCTCGAGGGGGGCTACACCTTC. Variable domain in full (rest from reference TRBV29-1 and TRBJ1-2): SAVISQKPSRDICQRGTSLTIQCQVDSQVTMMFWYRQQPGQSLTLIATANQGSEATYESGFVIDKFPISRPNLTFSTLTVSNMSPEDSSIYLCSVPTRRDRGLEGGYTFGSGTRLTVV.

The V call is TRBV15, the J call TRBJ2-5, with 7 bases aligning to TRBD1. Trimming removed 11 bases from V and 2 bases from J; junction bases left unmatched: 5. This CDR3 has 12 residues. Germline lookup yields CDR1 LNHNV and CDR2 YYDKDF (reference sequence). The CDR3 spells CAAATGQETQYF. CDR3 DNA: TGTGCCGCAGCGACAGGGCAAGAGACCCAGTACTTC.

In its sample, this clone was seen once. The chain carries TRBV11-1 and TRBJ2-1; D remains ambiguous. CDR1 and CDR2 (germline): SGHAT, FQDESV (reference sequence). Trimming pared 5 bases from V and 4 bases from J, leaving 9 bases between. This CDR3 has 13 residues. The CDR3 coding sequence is TGTGCCAGCAGCCCCCCCGGGTACAATGAGCAGTTCTTC. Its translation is CASSPPGYNEQFF. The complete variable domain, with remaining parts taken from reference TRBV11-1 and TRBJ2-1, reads EAEVAQSPRYKITEKSQAVAFWCDPISGHATLYWYRQILGQGPELLVQFQDESVVDDSQLPKDRFSAERLKGVDSTLKIQPAELGDSAMYLCASSPPGYNEQFFGPGTRLTVL.

The CDR3 protein is CPWGQGNTINYGYTF. In nucleotides, the CDR3 is TGCCCCTGGGGGCAGGGGAACACGATTAACTATGGCTACACCTTC. V usage is TRBV5-1 and J usage is TRBJ1-2; D may be TRBD1 (6 bases). The CDR3 runs 15 residues. Germline CDR1 is SGHRS and CDR2 is YFSETQ.

CDR3 nucleotides: TGTGCCAGCAGCGCACAGGACACCTATGGCTACACCTTC. It encodes CASSAQDTYGYTF. The V and J genes are TRBV7-2 and TRBJ1-2, with D perhaps TRBD1 (5 bases). The length of the CDR3 is 13 residues. Germline CDR1 is SGHTA and CDR2 is FQGNSA. Trimming left V 5 bases short and J 4 bases short, with 11 bases between.

The CDR3 DNA reads as TGTGCCAGTAGTCTGGGGCATGGCTACACCTTC. Encoded protein: CASSLGHGYTF. The rearrangement links TRBV19 to TRBJ1-2, with D tentatively TRBD1 (5 bases). The CDR3 has 11 amino acids. Germline assignment: CDR1 LNHDA and CDR2 SQIVND (reference sequence). Trimming removed 5 bases at V and 6 bases at J, with 7 bases between.